The T cell receptor (beta chain) under discussion was sequenced for a study of PD-L1 blockade in urothelial cancer. Peripheral blood mononuclear cells were collected from every patient before and during treatment, yielding between 1 and 8 samples per patient. Into every PCR, synthetic TCR analog templates were spiked. Clones were read by immunoSEQ multiplex PCR, and TCRdb kept only the in-frame ones, dropping some. Of 45,000 to 65,000 clones in the sample, 84% were seen once. Sequencing was performed on PBMCs, taken around atezolizumab (anti-PD-L1) treatment. The receptor was isolated from a man between 35 and 55 years old with urothelial cancer.

The CDR3 reads CASTSSGSRNIQYF. In nucleotides, the CDR3 is TGTGCCAGCACCTCTAGCGGGAGCCGAAACATTCAGTACTTC. The chain is built from TRBV27 and TRBJ2-4; the match to TRBD2 covers 10 bases. CDR1 is MNHEY, CDR2 SMNVEV, per germline (reference sequence). The ends lost 7 bases at V and 6 bases at J; junction bases unmatched: 6. CDR3 size: 14 residues.